The 16 T cell receptor beta chains below were found in one sample sequenced in a study of vaccination and CD4 T cells after COVID-19. Regarding treatment: roughly 11-day PBMC culture with coronavirus spike peptide pools or control peptides (ViraFEST assay). These receptors are not linked to any known antigen. With the Oncomine TCR Beta short-read assay, DNA from cultured CD4+ T cells was sequenced. Using its own MiXCR run on the PCR reads, TCRdb lists one record per CDR3 protein. The sample has around 26,000 distinct CDR3 sequences, around 62% seen once. Sequencing was performed on CD4+ T cells from blood, cultured in vitro. Every receptor here comes from a human donor who had recovered from COVID-19.

V and J are TRBV6-1 and TRBJ2-1, with a weak D call TRBD2 (6 bases). The CDR3 sequence is 17 residues long. V dropped 7 bases and J dropped 2 bases, with 21 bases sitting between them. Germline V gene lookup returns CDR1 MNHNS and CDR2 SASEGT. CDR3 nucleotide sequence: TGTGCCAGCACCTCGGGGGTCGGGAGTGCCCCCTACAATGAGCAGTTCTTC. Encoded protein: CASTSGVGSAPYNEQFF.

CDR3 region: CAISEAVREQYF. DNA for the CDR3: TGTGCCATCAGTGAGGCGGTCCGCGAGCAGTACTTC. This rearrangement joins TRBV10-3 to TRBJ2-7; D unclear. The germline gives CDR1 ENHRY, CDR2 SYGVKD. The CDR3 loop spans 12 amino acids. V lost 2 bases and J lost 6, with 8 bases in between.

V is TRBV28 and J is TRBJ2-7; the D is unclear. The ends were cut back, 8 bases at V and 2 bases at J, with 16 bases in the middle. The CDR3 is made up of 14 amino acids. CDR1 MDHEN and CDR2 SYDVKM come from the germline V gene. The CDR3 DNA follows: TGTGCCAGCCGGACGGGCAGCCTTACCTACGAGCAGTACTTC. Residues: CASRTGSLTYEQYF. The variable domain in full, completed from reference TRBV28 and TRBJ2-7, reads DVKVTQSSRYLVKRTGEKVFLECVQDMDHENMFWYRQDPGLGLRLIYFSYDVKMKEKGDIPEGYSVSREKKERFSLILESASTNQTSMYLCASRTGSLTYEQYFGPGTRLTVT.

The rearrangement joins TRBV11-2 to TRBJ2-6; 8 bases agree with TRBD1. J was trimmed by 4 bases and V by 3 bases; bases with no gene match: 14. Germline CDR1 and CDR2: SGHAT and FQNNGV. This CDR3 contains 19 residues. The CDR3 nucleotides are TGTGCCAGCAGCTTGATACCGGGACAGGCCTCCGAAGGGGCCAACGTCCTGACTTTC. Amino acid sequence: CASSLIPGQASEGANVLTF. Full variable domain (missing parts from reference TRBV11-2 and TRBJ2-6): EAGVAQSPRYKIIEKRQSVAFWCNPISGHATLYWYQQILGQGPKLLIQFQNNGVVDDSQLPKDRFSAERLKGVDSTLKIQPAKLEDSAVYLCASSLIPGQASEGANVLTFGAGSRLTVL.

This clonotype was counted a few times. The chain joins TRBV6-2 or TRBV6-3 to TRBJ1-2; D uncertain. CDR1 and CDR2 from the germline V gene are MNHEY and SVGEGT. V was cut by 4 bases and J by 4 bases, with 10 bases left in between. The CDR3 has 13 residues. CDR3 loop: CASSSRHSYGYTF. In nucleotides, the CDR3 is TGTGCCAGCAGTTCGCGCCACAGCTATGGCTACACCTTC.

This chain links TRBV28 with TRBJ1-1, with D unresolved. In germline, CDR1 is MDHEN, CDR2 SYDVKM. The CDR3 covers 14 residues. V was pared by 4 bases and J by 4 bases, with 13 bases between. The CDR3 sequence is CASSSPGSGTEAFF. For the CDR3, the DNA is TGTGCCAGCAGTTCGCCGGGTTCGGGCACTGAAGCTTTCTTT.

The V call is TRBV20-1, the J call TRBJ1-3; D gene unclear. This CDR3 is built from 16 residues. Germline V lookup: CDR1 DFQATT, CDR2 SNEGSKA (reference sequence). The V end was cut by 6 bases, the J end by 2 bases, with 20 bases between. CDR3 bases: TGCAGTGCCCAACCTCCCACATGGTCGACTGGAAACACCATATATTTT. Its translation: CSAQPPTWSTGNTIYF.

The chain carries TRBV12-3 or TRBV12-4 and TRBJ2-3; weak D call: TRBD1 (5 bases). This CDR3 spans 14 amino acids. The V end lost 10 bases, the J end lost 0 bases, and 14 bases lay between the germline ends. In DNA, the CDR3 is TGTGCCATACAGGTCTTATCTAGCACAGATACGCAGTATTTT. Its protein product is CAIQVLSSTDTQYF.

This clonotype occurred once. The V call is TRBV7-9, the J call TRBJ1-6; TRBD1 agrees at 9 bases. V gave up 5 bases and J gave up 0 bases; unmatched junction bases: 5. This CDR3 region has 17 residues. CDR1 and CDR2 (germline): SEHNR, FQNEAQ (reference sequence). The CDR3 DNA reads TGTGCCAGCAGCCCACAGGGGGCGAGCTCCTATAATTCACCCCTCCACTTT. Translated, it gives CASSPQGASSYNSPLHF. Supplemented by reference TRBV7-9 and TRBJ1-6, the full variable domain reads DTGVSQNPRHKITKRGQNVTFRCDPISEHNRLYWYRQTLGQGPEFLTYFQNEAQLEKSRLLSDRFSAERPKGSFSTLEIQRTEQGDSAMYLCASSPQGASSYNSPLHFGNGTRLTVT.

The chain carries TRBV20-1 and TRBJ2-6, with D uncertain. The germline V and J ends were trimmed by 4 bases and 0 bases, with 7 bases remaining between them. CDR1 and CDR2 from the germline V gene are DFQATT and SNEGSKA (reference sequence). This CDR3 is 14 amino acids long. The CDR3 loop reads CSATDLSGANVLTF. CDR3 in DNA: TGCAGTGCTACTGACCTCTCTGGGGCCAACGTCCTGACTTTC.

This clonotype was found a few times. The chain combines TRBV6-1 with TRBJ2-7; D is possibly TRBD1 (6 bases). This CDR3 contains 12 residues. V was trimmed by 8 bases and J by 4 bases, leaving 12 bases between them. Germline CDR1 is MNHNS and CDR2 is SASEGT. The CDR3 reads CASRQGRYEQYF. The CDR3 DNA reads TGTGCCAGCCGCCAGGGGAGATACGAGCAGTACTTC.

This clonotype has only one observation. The chain joins TRBV27 to TRBJ1-5; unclear D gene. The CDR3 length is 18 residues. Germline loops: CDR1 MNHEY, CDR2 SMNVEV (reference sequence). V was pared by 4 bases and J by 0 bases, with 19 bases between. The CDR3 bases are TGTGCCAGCAGTTCAGTGGGCGGCGTGAAAGATAGCAATCAGCCCCAGCATTTT. Residues: CASSSVGGVKDSNQPQHF.

The chain couples TRBV5-6 to TRBJ1-2, with a weak D call TRBD1 (6 bases). CDR1 is SGHDT and CDR2 is YYEEEE in the germline V gene. V lost 3 bases, J lost 4 bases, and 7 bases lay in between. This CDR3 has 12 amino acids. CDR3 sequence (DNA): TGTGCCAGCAGCTACAGGGTCTATGGCTACACCTTC. Amino acid sequence: CASSYRVYGYTF.

This clonotype appeared a few times. The chain couples TRBV7-2 to TRBJ2-1, with a possible D match to TRBD1 (6 bases). Germline lookup yields CDR1 SGHTA and CDR2 FQGNSA. The CDR3 has 15 residues. Trimming took off 0 bases at V and 6 bases at J, with 12 bases between the two ends. CDR3 residues: CASSLANTRGNEQFF. In nucleotides, the CDR3 is TGTGCCAGCAGCTTAGCTAACACCAGGGGCAATGAGCAGTTCTTC.

To note about this clonotype: Its ends do not fully match the called genes, so a read error is possible. The rearrangement links TRBV7-7 to TRBJ2-5; 9 bases match TRBD1. The CDR3 runs to 15 residues. Looked up from germline, CDR1 is SSHAT and CDR2 is FNYEAQ (reference sequence). Written as DNA, the CDR3 is TGTGCTAGCAGCCGGCCGGGACAGGGATTAGAGACCCAGTACTTC. As protein: CASSRPGQGLETQYF.

The chain is built from TRBV27 and TRBJ1-1; D gene unclear. CDR1 and CDR2 (germline): MNHEY, SMNVEV (reference sequence). This CDR3 has 15 residues. V was trimmed by 5 bases and J by 3 bases, leaving 16 bases between them. The CDR3 loop reads CASSPTRARYTEAFF. CDR3 in DNA: TGTGCCAGCAGTCCGACCCGGGCCAGGTACACTGAAGCTTTCTTT.